This T cell receptor beta chain was sequenced during a study of cytomegalovirus exposure and HLA in healthy donors. Use of 60 Vbeta and 13 Jbeta primers characterized the PCR. Sequencing was performed with immunoSEQ multiplex PCR; in TCRdb, only in-frame clones are kept and a portion is missing. Among roughly 110,000 clones listed, about 75% were seen once. Study observations and caveats: Follow-up analysis later connected one missense variant in DCLRE1C with trimming of TCR beta V- and J-genes. In an earlier analysis, most TCR beta V segments were productive about 87% or about 30% of the time. Donors were assumed by presence/absence analyses to have roughly uniform sequencing depth.

A word on this clone: Its target is not known.

V was trimmed by 1 base and J by 6 bases, leaving 3 bases between them. CDR1 is SGHAT, CDR2 FQNNGV, per germline. The CDR3 totals 11 residues. The chain recombines TRBV11-2 with TRBJ2-5, with D unresolved. The receptor comes from a man aged 35 to 55 in good health and CMV-seronegative. Source material: PBMCs. CDR3: CASSLAQTQYF. The DNA of the CDR3 is TGTGCCAGCAGCTTAGCTCAGACCCAGTACTTC.